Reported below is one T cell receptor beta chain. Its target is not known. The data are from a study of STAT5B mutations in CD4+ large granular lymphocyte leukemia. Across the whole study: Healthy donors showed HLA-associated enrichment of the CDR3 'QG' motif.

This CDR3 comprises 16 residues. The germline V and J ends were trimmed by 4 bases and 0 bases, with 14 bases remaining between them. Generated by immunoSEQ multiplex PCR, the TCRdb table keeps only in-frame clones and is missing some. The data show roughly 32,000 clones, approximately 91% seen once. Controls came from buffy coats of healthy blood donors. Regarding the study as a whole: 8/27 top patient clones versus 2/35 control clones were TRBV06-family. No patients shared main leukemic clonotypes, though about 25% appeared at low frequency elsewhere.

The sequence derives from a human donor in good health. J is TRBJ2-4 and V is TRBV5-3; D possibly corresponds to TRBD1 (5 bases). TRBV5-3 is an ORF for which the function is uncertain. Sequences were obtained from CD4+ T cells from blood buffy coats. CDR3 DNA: TGTGCCAGAAGCGATGGACATACGCTAGCCAAAAACATTCAGTACTTC. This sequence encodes CARSDGHTLAKNIQYF.